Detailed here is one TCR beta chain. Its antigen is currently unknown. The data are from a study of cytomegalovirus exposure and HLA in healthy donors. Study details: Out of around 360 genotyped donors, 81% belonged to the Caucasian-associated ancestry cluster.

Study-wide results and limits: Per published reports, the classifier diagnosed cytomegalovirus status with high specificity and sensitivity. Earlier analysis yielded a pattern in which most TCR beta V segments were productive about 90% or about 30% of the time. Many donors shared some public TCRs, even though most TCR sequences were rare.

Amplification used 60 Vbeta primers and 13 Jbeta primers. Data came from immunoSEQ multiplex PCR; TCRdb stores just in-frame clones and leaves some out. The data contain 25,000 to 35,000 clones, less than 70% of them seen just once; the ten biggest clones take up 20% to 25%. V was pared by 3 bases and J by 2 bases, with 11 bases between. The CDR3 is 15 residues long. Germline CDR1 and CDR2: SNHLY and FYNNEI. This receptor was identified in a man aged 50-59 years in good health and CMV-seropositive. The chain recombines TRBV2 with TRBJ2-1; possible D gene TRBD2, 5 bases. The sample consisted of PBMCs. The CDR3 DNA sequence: TGTGCCAGCAGTGAGATGGGAGAACCCTACAATGAGCAGTTCTTC. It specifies CASSEMGEPYNEQFF.